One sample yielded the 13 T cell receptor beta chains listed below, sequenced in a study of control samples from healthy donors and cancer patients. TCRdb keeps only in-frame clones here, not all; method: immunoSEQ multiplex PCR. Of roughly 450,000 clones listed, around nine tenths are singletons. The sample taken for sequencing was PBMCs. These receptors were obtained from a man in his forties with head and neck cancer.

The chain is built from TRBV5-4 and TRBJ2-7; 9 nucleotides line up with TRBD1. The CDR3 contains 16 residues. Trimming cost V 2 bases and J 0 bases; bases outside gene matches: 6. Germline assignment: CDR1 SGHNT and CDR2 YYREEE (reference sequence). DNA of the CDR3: TGTGCCAGCAGCTTAGCCGGGACAGGGAGCTCCTACGAGCAGTACTTC. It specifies CASSLAGTGSSYEQYF.

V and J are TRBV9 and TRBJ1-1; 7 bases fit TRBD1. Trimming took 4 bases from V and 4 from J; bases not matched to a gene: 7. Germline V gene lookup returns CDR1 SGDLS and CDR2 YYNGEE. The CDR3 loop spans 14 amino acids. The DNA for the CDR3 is TGTGCCAGCAGCAATGACAGGGTATCCACTGAAGCTTTCTTT. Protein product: CASSNDRVSTEAFF. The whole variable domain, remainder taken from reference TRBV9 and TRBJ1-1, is DSGVTQTPKHLITATGQRVTLRCSPRSGDLSVYWYQQSLDQGLQFLIQYYNGEERAKGNILERFSAQQFPDLHSELNLSSLELGDSALYFCASSNDRVSTEAFFGQGTRLTVV.

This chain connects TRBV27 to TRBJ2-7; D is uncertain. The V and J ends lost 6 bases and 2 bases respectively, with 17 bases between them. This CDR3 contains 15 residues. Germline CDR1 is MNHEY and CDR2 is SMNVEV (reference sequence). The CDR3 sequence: CASRPTGLSPYEQYF. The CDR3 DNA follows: TGTGCCAGCAGACCAACCGGGCTAAGCCCCTACGAGCAGTACTTC.

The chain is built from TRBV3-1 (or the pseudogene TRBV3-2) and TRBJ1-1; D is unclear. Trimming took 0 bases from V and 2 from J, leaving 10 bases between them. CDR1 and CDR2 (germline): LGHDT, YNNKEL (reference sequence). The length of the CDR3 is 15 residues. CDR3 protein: CASSQDLLGNTEAFF. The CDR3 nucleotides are TGTGCCAGCAGCCAAGATCTTCTGGGCAACACTGAAGCTTTCTTT.

Here the CDR3 reads CASSKVETGPYNEQFF. In DNA, the CDR3 is TGTGCCAGCAGCAAAGTAGAGACAGGGCCCTACAATGAGCAGTTCTTC. The V gene is TRBV21-1, the J gene TRBJ2-1; the table's D gene call, TRBD1, was not cross checked with the DNA. TRBV21-1 is listed as a pseudogene. This CDR3 comprises 16 residues.

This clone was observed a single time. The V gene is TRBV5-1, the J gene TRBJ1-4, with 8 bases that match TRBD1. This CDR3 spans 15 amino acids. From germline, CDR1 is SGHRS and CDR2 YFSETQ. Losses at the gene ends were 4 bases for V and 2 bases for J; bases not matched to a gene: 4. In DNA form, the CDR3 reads TGCGCCAGCAGCAAGGACAGGGCGACTAATGAAAAACTGTTTTTT. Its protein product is CASSKDRATNEKLFF.

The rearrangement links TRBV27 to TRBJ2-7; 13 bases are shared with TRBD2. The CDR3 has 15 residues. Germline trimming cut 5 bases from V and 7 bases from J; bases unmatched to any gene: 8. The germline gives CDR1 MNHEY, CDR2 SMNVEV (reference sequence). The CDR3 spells CASSRGLAGVREQYF. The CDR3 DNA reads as TGTGCCAGCAGTAGAGGACTAGCGGGAGTGCGAGAGCAGTACTTC.

This chain's CDR3 is CASSLSGVVPYEQYF. CDR3 nucleotide sequence: TGTGCCAGCAGTTTATCGGGGGTAGTTCCCTACGAGCAGTACTTC. This chain links TRBV28 with TRBJ2-7, with D maybe TRBD2 (6 bases). The CDR3 contains 15 residues. Germline V gene sequence: CDR1 MDHEN, CDR2 SYDVKM. Trimming stripped 1 base from V and 2 bases from J, with 12 bases between.

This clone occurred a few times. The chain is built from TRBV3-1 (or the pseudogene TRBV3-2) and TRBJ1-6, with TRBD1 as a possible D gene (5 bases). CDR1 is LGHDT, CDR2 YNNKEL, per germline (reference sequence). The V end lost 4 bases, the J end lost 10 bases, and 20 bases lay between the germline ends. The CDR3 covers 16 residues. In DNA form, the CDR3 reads TGTGCCAGCAGCCCCCTGGGGCAGGATTTCTCATCACCCCTCCACTTT. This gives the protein CASSPLGQDFSSPLHF.

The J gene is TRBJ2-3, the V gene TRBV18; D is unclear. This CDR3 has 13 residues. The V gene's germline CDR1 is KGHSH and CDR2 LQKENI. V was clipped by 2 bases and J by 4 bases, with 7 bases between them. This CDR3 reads CASSPSGPDTQYF. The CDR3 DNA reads TGTGCCAGCTCACCAAGTGGTCCAGATACGCAGTATTTT.

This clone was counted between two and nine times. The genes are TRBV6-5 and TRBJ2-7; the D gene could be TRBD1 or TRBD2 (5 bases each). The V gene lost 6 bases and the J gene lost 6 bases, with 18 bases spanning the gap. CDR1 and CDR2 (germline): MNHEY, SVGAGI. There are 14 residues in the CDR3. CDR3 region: CASRNRGALGEQYF. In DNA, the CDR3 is TGTGCCAGCAGAAACCGGGGCGCCTTAGGCGAGCAGTACTTC.

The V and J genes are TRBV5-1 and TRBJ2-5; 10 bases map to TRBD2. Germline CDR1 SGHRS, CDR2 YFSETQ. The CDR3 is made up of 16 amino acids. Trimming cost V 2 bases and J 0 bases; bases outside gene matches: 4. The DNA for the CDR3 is TGCGCCAGCAGCTTCCGGACTAGCGGATACCAAGAGACCCAGTACTTC. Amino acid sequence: CASSFRTSGYQETQYF.

CDR3 protein: CASSPGYTDTQYF. The CDR3 DNA sequence: TGTGCCAGTAGTCCAGGGTATACAGATACGCAGTATTTT. The chain carries TRBV19 and TRBJ2-3, with TRBD1 as a possible D gene (5 bases). Germline V gene lookup returns CDR1 LNHDA and CDR2 SQIVND (reference sequence). CDR3 length: 13 residues. Trimming took off 5 bases at V and 3 bases at J, with 9 bases between the two ends.